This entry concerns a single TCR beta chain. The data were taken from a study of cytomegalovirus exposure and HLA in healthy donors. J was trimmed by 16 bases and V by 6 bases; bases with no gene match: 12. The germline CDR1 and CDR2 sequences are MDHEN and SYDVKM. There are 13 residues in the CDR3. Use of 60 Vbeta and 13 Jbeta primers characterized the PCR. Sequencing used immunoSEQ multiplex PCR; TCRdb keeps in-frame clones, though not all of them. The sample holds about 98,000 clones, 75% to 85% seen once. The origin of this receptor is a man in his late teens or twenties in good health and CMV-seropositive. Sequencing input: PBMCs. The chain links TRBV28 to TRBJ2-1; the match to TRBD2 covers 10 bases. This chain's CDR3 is CASSPTERGGVFF. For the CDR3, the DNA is TGTGCCAGCAGCCCAACTGAGCGGGGGGGTGTCTTCTTC.